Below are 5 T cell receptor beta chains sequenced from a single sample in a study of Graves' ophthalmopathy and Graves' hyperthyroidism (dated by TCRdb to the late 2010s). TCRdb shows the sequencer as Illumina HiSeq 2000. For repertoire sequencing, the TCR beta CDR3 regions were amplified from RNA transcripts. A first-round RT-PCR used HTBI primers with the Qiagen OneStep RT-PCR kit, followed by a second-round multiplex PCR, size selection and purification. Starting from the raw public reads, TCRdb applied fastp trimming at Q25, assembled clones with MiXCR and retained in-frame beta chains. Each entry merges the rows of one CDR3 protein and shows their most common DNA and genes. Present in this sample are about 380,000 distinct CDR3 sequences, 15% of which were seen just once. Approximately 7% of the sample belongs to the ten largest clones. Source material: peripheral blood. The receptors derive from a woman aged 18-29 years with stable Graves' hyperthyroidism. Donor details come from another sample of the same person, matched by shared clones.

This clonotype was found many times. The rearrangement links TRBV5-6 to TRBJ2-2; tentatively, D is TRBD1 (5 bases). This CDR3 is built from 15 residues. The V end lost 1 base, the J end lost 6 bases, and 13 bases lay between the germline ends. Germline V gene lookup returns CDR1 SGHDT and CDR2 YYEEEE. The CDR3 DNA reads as TGTGCCAGCAGCTTGCCGGCAGGGCAGGCCGGGGAGCTGTTTTTT. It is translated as CASSLPAGQAGELFF.

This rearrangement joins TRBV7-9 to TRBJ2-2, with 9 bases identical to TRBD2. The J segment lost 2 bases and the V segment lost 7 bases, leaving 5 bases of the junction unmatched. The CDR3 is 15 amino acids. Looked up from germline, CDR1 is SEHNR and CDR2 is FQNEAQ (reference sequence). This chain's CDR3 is CASTPAGGNTGELFF. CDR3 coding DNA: TGTGCCAGCACCCCAGCGGGGGGTAACACCGGGGAGCTGTTTTTT.

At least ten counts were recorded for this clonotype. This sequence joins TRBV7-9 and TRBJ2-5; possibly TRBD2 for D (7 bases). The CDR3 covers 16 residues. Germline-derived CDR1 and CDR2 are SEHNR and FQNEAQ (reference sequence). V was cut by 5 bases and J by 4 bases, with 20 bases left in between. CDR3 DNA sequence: TGTGCCAGCAGCGTAGGCTCCGGGGGGCCTATAGAGACCCAGTACTTC. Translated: CASSVGSGGPIETQYF.

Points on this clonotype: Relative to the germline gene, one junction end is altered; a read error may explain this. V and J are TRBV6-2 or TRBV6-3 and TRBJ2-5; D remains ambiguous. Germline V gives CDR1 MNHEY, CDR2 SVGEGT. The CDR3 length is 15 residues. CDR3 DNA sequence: TGTGCCAGCAGTTACTTCTCAGCGTACCAAGAGACCCAATACTTC. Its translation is CASSYFSAYQETQYF.

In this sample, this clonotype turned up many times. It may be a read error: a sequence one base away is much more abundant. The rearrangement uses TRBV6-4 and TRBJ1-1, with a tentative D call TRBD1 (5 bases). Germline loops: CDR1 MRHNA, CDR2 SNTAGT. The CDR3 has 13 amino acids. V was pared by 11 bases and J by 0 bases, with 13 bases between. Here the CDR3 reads CAALQDMNTEAFF. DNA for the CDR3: TGTGCCGCACTTCAGGACATGAACACTGAAGCTTTCTTT.